This TCR beta chain was recovered during a study of blood T cells in healthy people across ages. PCR was performed a second time for about 6 to 12 cycles using a sample-barcoded 5' primer and a J-beta primer mix. Via MiXCR, TCRdb re-called the 5' RACE reads, giving one row per CDR3 protein. The data hold just under 900,000 distinct CDR3 sequences, with around 30% observed a single time. Only one count was recorded for this clonotype. CDR1 is LGHDT and CDR2 is YNNKEL in the germline V gene (reference sequence). The CDR3 totals 14 residues. The V end was cut by 0 bases, the J end by 2 bases, with 8 bases between.

This receptor was taken from an elderly woman in good health. The rearrangement uses TRBV3-1 and TRBJ2-7; D is unresolved. The sequencing input was blood. DNA of the CDR3: TGTGCCAGCAGCCAAGAGGCAGCGACCTACGAGCAGTACTTC. Protein: CASSQEAATYEQYF.